The rows below give T cell receptor beta chains drawn from one sample of a study of blood T cell repertoires in COVID-19. This table comes from immunoSEQ multiplex PCR, and its TCRdb copy is limited to in-frame clones, with some not included. Among roughly 110,000 clones listed, 84% were seen once. The sample consisted of peripheral blood. The receptors come from a human donor in a cohort sampled during active COVID-19. Each CDR3 is given with its conserved first and last residue. A D gene is named only where the DNA matches it firmly. Rows give clone size only sometimes, using once, few, many, or a class for an expanded clone.

abundance	v_gene	j_gene	d_gene	CDR3aa	CDR3nt
.	TRBV6-6	TRBJ1-1	.	CASSYSKVAANTEAFF	TGTGCCAGCAGTTACTCGAAGGTAGCAGCGAACACTGAAGCTTTCTTT
.	TRBV20-1	TRBJ2-2	TRBD1	CSAIDRGQGTGELFF	TGCAGTGCTATTGACAGGGGACAAGGCACCGGGGAGCTGTTTTTT
once	TRBV5-1	TRBJ1-4	TRBD1	CASSLTGTGYEKLFF	TGCGCCAGCAGCTTGACCGGGACAGGGTATGAAAAACTGTTTTTT
.	TRBV7-2	TRBJ2-7	.	CASSSGLHPSYEQYF	TGTGCCAGCAGCTCGGGTCTTCACCCATCCTACGAGCAGTACTTC
.	TRBV30	TRBJ2-7	.	CAWSPLDFGGEQYF	TGTGCCTGGAGTCCACTTGACTTCGGGGGCGAGCAGTACTTC
.	TRBV4-1	TRBJ1-2	.	CASSQDRQSAYGYTF	TGCGCCAGCAGCCAAGATCGCCAGAGCGCCTATGGCTACACCTTC
.	TRBV11-2	TRBJ1-1	.	CASSLLNGNTEAFF	TGTGCCAGCAGCTTGTTGAACGGGAACACTGAAGCTTTCTTT
.	TRBV27	TRBJ1-5	.	CASSFNNQPQHF	TGTGCCAGCAGTTTCAACAATCAGCCCCAGCATTTT
.	TRBV5-1	TRBJ1-1	.	CASSLPGMDTEAFF	TGCGCCAGCAGCTTGCCAGGAATGGACACTGAAGCTTTCTTT
.	TRBV6-1	TRBJ1-5	.	CASSEMLGNQPQHF	TGTGCCAGCAGTGAGATGTTAGGCAATCAGCCCCAGCATTTT
.	TRBV7-9	TRBJ2-7	TRBD2	CASSRWREGRYEQYF	TGTGCCAGCAGCCGATGGCGGGAGGGCCGCTACGAGCAGTACTTC
.	TRBV4-3	TRBJ2-3	.	CASSQARGTDTQYF	TGCGCCAGCAGCCAAGCCCGGGGAACAGATACGCAGTATTTT
.	TRBV6-5	TRBJ1-4	.	CASSRTRPTNEKLFF	TGTGCCAGCAGCCGTACTAGGCCGACTAATGAAAAACTGTTTTTT
once	TRBV7-3	TRBJ2-2	.	CASSIDSAGSGELFF	TGTGCCAGCAGCATAGACAGCGCCGGCTCCGGGGAGCTGTTTTTT
.	TRBV18	TRBJ2-6	.	CASSPLDFSGANVLTF	TGTGCCAGCTCACCACTCGACTTCTCTGGGGCCAACGTCCTGACTTTC
.	TRBV7-3	TRBJ2-1	TRBD2	CASSPGGLVANEQFF	TGTGCCAGCAGCCCCGGGGGACTAGTAGCCAATGAGCAGTTCTTC
few	TRBV18	TRBJ2-1	TRBD2	CASSPPRTSGHRDNEQFF	TGTGCCAGCTCACCACCGCGAACTAGCGGGCATCGTGACAATGAGCAGTTCTTC
.	TRBV19	TRBJ2-1	TRBD2	CASRPGTTANNEQFF	TGTGCCAGTAGACCCGGGACTACAGCAAACAATGAGCAGTTCTTC
.	TRBV6-6	TRBJ1-2	TRBD1	CASSYWTGINGYTF	TGTGCCAGCAGTTACTGGACAGGCATTAATGGCTACACCTTC
once	TRBV6-2/TRBV6-3	TRBJ2-4	.	CASSGDTLAKNIQYF	TGTGCCAGCAGTGGGGACACACTAGCCAAAAACATTCAGTACTTC
few	TRBV7-9	TRBJ1-1	TRBD1	CASSLGLGQAGTEAFF	TGTGCCAGCAGCTTAGGGCTGGGACAGGCGGGCACTGAAGCTTTCTTT
.	TRBV6-2/TRBV6-3	TRBJ1-1	.	CASSYHEVNTEAFF	TGTGCCAGCAGTTACCATGAGGTGAACACTGAAGCTTTCTTT
.	TRBV12-3/TRBV12-4	TRBJ2-5	TRBD2	CASSSLWGGTQYF	TGTGCCAGCAGCTCTCTTTGGGGGGGGACCCAGTACTTC
few	TRBV6-5	TRBJ1-1	.	CASSPLTVNTEAFF	TGTGCCAGCAGCCCGTTGACAGTAAACACTGAAGCTTTCTTT
.	TRBV13	TRBJ1-1	.	CASSLGPGDTEAFF	TGTGCCAGCAGCTTAGGTCCAGGGGATACTGAAGCTTTCTTT
.	TRBV28	TRBJ2-3	TRBD1	CASSPGTGKSPHTDTQYF	TGTGCCAGCAGCCCCGGGACAGGGAAGTCCCCCCACACAGATACGCAGTATTTT
.	TRBV6-6	TRBJ2-3	.	CASSLGAVRTDTQYF	TGTGCCAGCAGTTTAGGGGCGGTCCGCACAGATACGCAGTATTTT
.	TRBV3-1/TRBV3-2	TRBJ2-5	TRBD2	CASSQLGTSGETQYF	TGTGCCAGCAGCCAACTAGGGACTAGCGGAGAGACCCAGTACTTC
once	TRBV7-3	TRBJ2-3	.	CASSLSGAGADTQYF	TGTGCCAGCAGCTTAAGCGGAGCTGGAGCCGATACGCAGTATTTT